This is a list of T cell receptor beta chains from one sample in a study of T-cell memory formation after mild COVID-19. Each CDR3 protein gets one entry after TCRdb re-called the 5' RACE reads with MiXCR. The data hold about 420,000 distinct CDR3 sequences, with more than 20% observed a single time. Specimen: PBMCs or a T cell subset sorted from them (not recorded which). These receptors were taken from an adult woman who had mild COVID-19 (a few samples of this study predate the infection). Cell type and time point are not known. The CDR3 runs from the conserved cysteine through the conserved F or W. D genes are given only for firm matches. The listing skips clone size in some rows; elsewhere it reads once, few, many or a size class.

CDR3 protein: CASSYLGTGSETQYF
CDR3 DNA: TGTGCCAGCAGTTACCTCGGGACAGGTTCAGAGACCCAGTACTTC
D gene: TRBD1
clone size: .
CDR3 length: 15
V gene: TRBV6-1
J gene: TRBJ2-5

CDR3 protein: CATSRYRDSNQPQHF
CDR3 DNA: TGTGCCACCAGCAGGTACCGGGATAGCAATCAGCCCCAGCATTTT
D gene: .
clone size: few
CDR3 length: 15
V gene: TRBV15
J gene: TRBJ1-5

CDR3 protein: CASSRGVNTEAFF
CDR3 DNA: TGTGCCAGCAGTCGGGGGGTGAACACTGAAGCTTTCTTT
D gene: .
clone size: .
CDR3 length: 13
V gene: TRBV7-3
J gene: TRBJ1-1

CDR3 protein: CASNIYKREFINEQFF
CDR3 DNA: TGTGCCAGCAACATCTATAAGCGGGAGTTCATCAATGAGCAGTTCTTC
D gene: TRBD2
clone size: few
CDR3 length: 16
V gene: TRBV9
J gene: TRBJ2-1

CDR3 protein: CASSFSGDYGYTF
CDR3 DNA: TGTGCCAGCAGCTTTTCCGGAGACTATGGCTACACCTTC
D gene: .
clone size: .
CDR3 length: 13
V gene: TRBV7-8
J gene: TRBJ1-2

CDR3 protein: CASSTRASYQETQYF
CDR3 DNA: TGTGCCAGCAGCACCCGAGCCAGTTACCAAGAGACCCAGTACTTC
D gene: .
clone size: few
CDR3 length: 15
V gene: TRBV7-2
J gene: TRBJ2-5

CDR3 protein: CASSPHVGAVTDTQYF
CDR3 DNA: TGCGCCAGCAGCCCCCACGTGGGGGCAGTCACAGATACGCAGTATTTT
D gene: .
clone size: .
CDR3 length: 16
V gene: TRBV5-1
J gene: TRBJ2-3

CDR3 protein: CASRRQETQYF
CDR3 DNA: TGTGCCAGCCGCAGGCAAGAGACCCAGTACTTC
D gene: .
clone size: .
CDR3 length: 11
V gene: TRBV28
J gene: TRBJ2-5

CDR3 protein: CASSQDLLAVYNEQFF
CDR3 DNA: TGTGCCAGCAGCCAAGATTTGCTAGCGGTATACAATGAGCAGTTCTTC
D gene: TRBD2
clone size: few
CDR3 length: 16
V gene: TRBV3-1
J gene: TRBJ2-1

CDR3 protein: CASSFLGSWGTGELFF
CDR3 DNA: TGTGCCAGCAGTTTTCTGGGGTCGTGGGGCACCGGGGAGCTGTTTTTT
D gene: .
clone size: many
CDR3 length: 16
V gene: TRBV27
J gene: TRBJ2-2

CDR3 protein: CSVEGGTNYGYTF
CDR3 DNA: TGCAGCGTTGAAGGGGGGACTAACTATGGCTACACCTTC
D gene: .
clone size: few
CDR3 length: 13
V gene: TRBV29-1
J gene: TRBJ1-2

CDR3 protein: CASSPEGGYGYTF
CDR3 DNA: TGTGCCAGCTCACCGGAGGGCGGGTATGGCTACACCTTC
D gene: .
clone size: few
CDR3 length: 13
V gene: TRBV18
J gene: TRBJ1-2

CDR3 protein: CASSQDLGTKTQYF
CDR3 DNA: TGCGCCAGCAGCCAAGATCTGGGGACGAAGACCCAGTACTTC
D gene: .
clone size: few
CDR3 length: 14
V gene: TRBV4-3
J gene: TRBJ2-5

CDR3 protein: CASSLAEHRGTIYF
CDR3 DNA: TGTGCCAGCAGCTTAGCCGAACATAGGGGGACCATATATTTT
D gene: .
clone size: .
CDR3 length: 14
V gene: TRBV7-9
J gene: TRBJ1-3

CDR3 protein: CASIMTSIWLSDRHEQFF
CDR3 DNA: TGTGCCAGCATTATGACTAGTATTTGGTTGTCGGATCGCCATGAGCAGTTCTTC
D gene: .
clone size: .
CDR3 length: 18
V gene: TRBV6-6
J gene: TRBJ2-1

CDR3 protein: CATSEGWNEQFF
CDR3 DNA: TGTGCCACCAGTGAAGGGTGGAATGAGCAGTTCTTC
D gene: .
clone size: .
CDR3 length: 12
V gene: TRBV24-1
J gene: TRBJ2-1